This TCR beta chain was retrieved from a study of T cell repertoires in cytomegalovirus infection. The CDR3 length is 16 residues. CDR1 and CDR2 from the germline V gene are MNHNS and SASEGT. V was cut by 0 bases and J by 1 base, with 10 bases left in between. A few counts support this clonotype. Antigen specificity is unknown. MiXCR, applied by TCRdb to the reads, yields one record per CDR3 protein. The sample records about 890,000 distinct CDR3 sequences, about a third being singletons. The chain has TRBV6-1 and TRBJ2-1, with D perhaps TRBD1 (6 bases). The sample consisted of cultured CD8+ T cells from PBMCs, taken from culture after CMV antigen stimulation. The receptor was derived from a human donor in good health (CMV status not recorded). Some clones in this sample may be carry-over from other donors' samples. CDR3 bases: TGTGCCAGCAGTGAAGCCAGGGGACGTTCCTACAATGAGCAGTTCTTC. Residues: CASSEARGRSYNEQFF.